This T cell receptor beta chain was observed in a study of cytomegalovirus exposure and HLA in healthy donors. Study observations and caveats: The authors enumerated some 160 TCR beta chains as linked to cytomegalovirus.

Remarks on this clone: Its antigen is undetermined.

The germline CDR1 and CDR2 sequences are LNHNV and YYDKDF (reference sequence). The CDR3 sequence is 17 residues long. V lost 4 bases, J lost 6 bases, and 14 bases stayed unmatched. 13 Jbeta primers and 60 Vbeta primers were used for the PCR. Sequencing used immunoSEQ multiplex PCR; TCRdb keeps in-frame clones, though not all of them. The data contain around 220,000 clones, around three quarters of them singletons. This clonotype was sampled from a man in his forties in good health and CMV-seronegative. Sequences were obtained from PBMCs. This chain joins TRBV15 and TRBJ2-1; 8 bases line up with TRBD2. Here the CDR3 DNA reads TGTGCCACCAGCAAGTCGGCTAGCGGGCTCGCGGGCAATGAGCAGTTCTTC. Translated, it gives CATSKSASGLAGNEQFF.